This TCR beta chain was sequenced during a study of T cell changes during pregnancy in multiple sclerosis. Using immunoSEQ multiplex PCR, the repertoire was profiled, and TCRdb retains in-frame clones only, with some absent. The data hold about 62,000 clones, with about 89% observed a single time. Trimming took 3 bases from V and 5 from J; bases not matched to a gene: 9. Looked up from germline, CDR1 is SGHRS and CDR2 is YFSETQ. CDR3 length: 16 residues. The clonotype was recovered from a female donor with multiple sclerosis, enrolled in a pregnancy study. Source: peripheral blood, taken in the first trimester of pregnancy. The V gene is TRBV5-1, the J gene TRBJ2-1; 9 bases are a match to TRBD2. The CDR3 DNA is TGCGCCAGCAGCTCCTTGGGAGCGGGGGGAGACAATGAGCAGTTCTTC. It encodes CASSSLGAGGDNEQFF.